This is a list of T cell receptor beta chains from one sample in a study of Ad26.COV2.S vaccination and SARS-CoV-2 variants. The data were produced by immunoSEQ multiplex PCR, yet TCRdb's version contains in-frame clones alone and is incomplete. The table shows approximately 350,000 clones, with about nine tenths occurring only once. This material consisted of peripheral blood, taken in a trial of Ad26.COV2.S vaccine versus placebo. Receptors were obtained from a person aged 18 to 59 who received the Ad26.COV2.S COVID-19 vaccine or a placebo. Each CDR3 is given with its conserved first and last residue. A D gene is named only where the DNA matches it firmly. Clone size, where shown, is once, few, many, or a class for clones that have expanded.

TRBJ2-3 | 16 | NA | TRBV6-5 | NA | CASSYQYSIQADTQYF | TGTGCCAGCAGTTACCAGTACTCGATACAGGCAGATACGCAGTATTTT
TRBJ2-2 | 17 | NA | TRBV2 | NA | CASSESRDNANTGELFF | TGTGCCAGCAGTGAATCCAGGGACAACGCGAACACCGGGGAGCTGTTTTTT
TRBJ2-5 | 12 | NA | TRBV27 | once | CASKPHQETQYF | TGTGCCAGCAAGCCCCACCAAGAGACCCAGTACTTC
TRBJ2-5 | 14 | TRBD2 | TRBV30 | NA | CAWSLGGALETQYF | TGTGCCTGGAGTCTCGGGGGGGCCTTGGAGACCCAGTACTTC
TRBJ1-1 | 13 | NA | TRBV12-3/TRBV12-4 | NA | CASRTPAGTEAFF | TGTGCCAGCAGGACCCCTGCGGGCACTGAAGCTTTCTTT
TRBJ2-1 | 17 | TRBD2 | TRBV4-1 | NA | CASSHPFGGGPYNEQFF | TGCGCCAGCAGCCACCCATTTGGCGGGGGTCCCTACAATGAGCAGTTCTTC
TRBJ2-2 | 14 | NA | TRBV6-2/TRBV6-3 | NA | CASSVQGTTGELFF | TGTGCCAGCAGTGTACAGGGTACCACCGGGGAGCTGTTTTTT
TRBJ2-7 | 15 | NA | TRBV5-6 | NA | CASSLTGILLHEQYF | TGTGCCAGCAGCCTGACCGGGATCCTCCTCCACGAGCAGTACTTC
TRBJ1-5 | 16 | NA | TRBV19 | NA | CASSIEASDSNQPQHF | TGTGCCAGTAGTATAGAGGCGTCAGATAGCAATCAGCCCCAGCATTTT
TRBJ2-3 | 18 | NA | TRBV7-3 | NA | CASSLTGRGSGRTDTQYF | TGTGCCAGCAGCTTAACGGGCCGCGGTAGCGGCCGCACAGATACGCAGTATTTT
TRBJ1-1 | 15 | TRBD1 | TRBV7-9 | NA | CASSPPDRANTEAFF | TGTGCCAGCAGCCCCCCGGACAGGGCGAACACTGAAGCTTTCTTT
TRBJ1-4 | 13 | NA | TRBV6-5 | NA | CASTKQGGEKLFF | TGTGCCAGCACCAAACAGGGAGGTGAAAAACTGTTTTTT
TRBJ1-4 | 15 | NA | TRBV12-5 | NA | CASGLVQGTNEKLFF | TGTGCTAGTGGTTTGGTACAAGGGACTAATGAAAAACTGTTTTTT
TRBJ2-7 | 15 | NA | TRBV19 | NA | CASSIGAGGSYEQYF | TGTGCCAGTAGTATCGGGGCAGGGGGGTCCTACGAGCAGTACTTC
TRBJ2-2 | 15 | NA | TRBV5-4 | NA | CASSKFQVNTGELFF | TGTGCCAGCAGCAAGTTCCAGGTTAACACCGGGGAGCTGTTTTTT
TRBJ1-1 | 12 | NA | TRBV5-8 | NA | CASSLGATEAFF | TGTGCCAGCAGCTTGGGTGCCACTGAAGCTTTCTTT
TRBJ1-1 | 15 | NA | TRBV13 | once | CASSLGAGGGTEAFF | TGTGCCAGCAGCTTAGGAGCCGGGGGAGGCACTGAAGCTTTCTTT
TRBJ1-6 | 17 | TRBD1 | TRBV14 | NA | CASSSSRTGRINSPLHF | TGTGCCAGCAGCTCTTCGAGGACAGGACGCATTAATTCACCCCTCCACTTT
TRBJ2-1 | 16 | NA | TRBV14 | NA | CASSPLRAGSYNEQFF | TGTGCCAGCAGCCCACTCAGGGCGGGGAGCTACAATGAGCAGTTCTTC
TRBJ2-6 | 18 | TRBD1 | TRBV19 | NA | CASSPGGAERSGANVLTF | TGTGCCAGTAGCCCAGGGGGCGCTGAACGCTCTGGGGCCAACGTCCTGACTTTC
TRBJ2-7 | 14 | TRBD2 | TRBV2 | NA | CASSVTSGGSEQYF | TGTGCCAGCAGCGTAACTAGCGGGGGGAGCGAGCAGTACTTC
TRBJ2-5 | 15 | TRBD1 | TRBV7-9 | NA | CASSLDQGAMETQYF | TGTGCCAGCAGCTTAGATCAGGGGGCGATGGAGACCCAGTACTTC
TRBJ2-3 | 14 | TRBD2 | TRBV27 | once | CASRKAGGPDTQYF | TGTGCCAGCAGGAAAGCGGGGGGGCCAGATACGCAGTATTTT
TRBJ1-5 | 15 | NA | TRBV3-1/TRBV3-2 | NA | CASSQGPGDSQPQHF | TGTGCCAGCAGCCAGGGGCCCGGGGATTCTCAGCCCCAGCATTTT
TRBJ2-2 | 14 | NA | TRBV5-1 | NA | CATTDSPNTGELFF | TGCGCCACCACGGACAGTCCGAACACCGGGGAGCTGTTTTTT
TRBJ2-7 | 17 | NA | TRBV7-6 | NA | CASSLAWGVLSSYEQYF | TGTGCCAGCAGCTTAGCGTGGGGTGTCCTTAGCTCCTACGAGCAGTACTTC
TRBJ1-1 | 16 | NA | TRBV19 | NA | CASSIPVRGLNTEAFF | TGTGCCAGTAGTATACCGGTCAGGGGACTGAACACTGAAGCTTTCTTT
TRBJ1-3 | 15 | NA | TRBV15 | NA | CATSRVAGSGNTIYF | TGTGCCACCAGCAGAGTGGCGGGATCTGGAAACACCATATATTTT
TRBJ2-5 | 14 | NA | TRBV6-5 | NA | CASSQEPARETQYF | TGTGCCAGCAGCCAAGAGCCCGCACGAGAGACCCAGTACTTC
TRBJ1-4 | 16 | NA | TRBV5-1 | NA | CASSFGQPSNNEKLFF | TGCGCCAGCAGCTTCGGACAGCCGAGCAATAATGAAAAACTGTTTTTT
TRBJ2-1 | 15 | NA | TRBV3-1/TRBV3-2 | once | CASSQDSSSYNEQFF | TGTGCCAGCAGCCAAGATTCTAGCTCCTACAATGAGCAGTTCTTC
TRBJ1-1 | 15 | NA | TRBV27 | NA | CASSPWQGIETEAFF | TGTGCCAGCAGCCCCTGGCAGGGGATAGAAACTGAAGCTTTCTTT
TRBJ1-1 | 15 | TRBD1 | TRBV27 | NA | CASSLQGDMNTEAFF | TGTGCCAGCAGCCTACAGGGGGACATGAACACTGAAGCTTTCTTT
TRBJ2-2 | 18 | TRBD2 | TRBV2 | NA | CASSGPTSGGPNTGELFF | TGTGCCAGCAGCGGACCGACTAGCGGGGGGCCGAACACCGGGGAGCTGTTTTTT
TRBJ2-5 | 14 | NA | TRBV19 | NA | CASSTFGERETQYF | TGTGCCAGTAGTACCTTCGGGGAGCGGGAGACCCAGTACTTC
TRBJ2-7 | 14 | TRBD1 | TRBV10-3 | NA | CAISWTGDSYEQYF | TGTGCCATCAGCTGGACAGGGGACTCCTACGAGCAGTACTTC
TRBJ1-2 | 12 | TRBD1 | TRBV6-5 | NA | CASSTGDYGYTF | TGTGCCAGCAGTACAGGGGACTATGGCTACACCTTC
TRBJ1-2 | 13 | TRBD1 | TRBV30 | NA | CAWSLGRGFGYTF | TGTGCCTGGAGCCTCGGCAGGGGGTTTGGCTACACCTTC
TRBJ1-2 | 16 | TRBD1 | TRBV13 | NA | CASSPRTGEVNYGYTF | TGTGCCAGCAGCCCGAGGACAGGGGAAGTTAACTATGGCTACACCTTC
TRBJ2-1 | 15 | TRBD2 | TRBV7-2 | NA | CASSPRAGGPNEQFF | TGTGCCAGCAGCCCGAGGGCGGGGGGGCCCAATGAGCAGTTCTTC
TRBJ1-1 | 13 | NA | TRBV30 | NA | CAWVWSGSGEAFF | TGTGCCTGGGTATGGAGCGGGAGTGGTGAAGCTTTCTTT
TRBJ2-7 | 14 | NA | TRBV18 | NA | CASSPGVGTGEQYF | TGTGCCAGCTCACCGGGGGTTGGGACGGGTGAGCAGTACTTC
TRBJ2-3 | 16 | TRBD2 | TRBV4-2 | NA | CASSQVELANTDTQYF | TGTGCCAGCAGCCAAGTGGAACTAGCGAACACAGATACGCAGTATTTT
TRBJ2-5 | 13 | NA | TRBV7-6 | once | CASTGQSGETQYF | TGTGCCAGCACCGGACAGTCCGGGGAGACCCAGTACTTC
TRBJ1-5 | 17 | NA | TRBV3-1/TRBV3-2 | few | CASSQDTASYSNQPQHF | TGTGCCAGCAGCCAAGATACGGCGTCTTATAGCAATCAGCCCCAGCATTTT
TRBJ2-1 | 16 | NA | TRBV7-6 | NA | CASSLRASSSYNEQFF | TGTGCCAGCAGCTTAAGGGCCTCGAGCTCCTACAATGAGCAGTTCTTC